These 23 T cell receptor beta chains share one sample of origin, sequenced in a study of TIL therapy for anti-PD-1-resistant metastatic lung cancer. Stated time point: pre-treatment sample, taken before nivolumab and TIL therapy. This was the immunoSEQ v3 assay. Sequencing used immunoSEQ multiplex PCR; TCRdb keeps in-frame clones, though not all of them. The sample holds approximately 57,000 clones; more than 80% are singletons and the top ten take 2.9%. This specimen was blood, taken at baseline. The receptors derive from a person between 25 and 80 years old with non-small cell lung cancer.

The rearrangement joins TRBV18 to TRBJ1-3, with D hard to call. The CDR3 extends over 14 amino acids. Trimming took off 4 bases at V and 3 bases at J, with 10 bases between the two ends. Germline V gives CDR1 KGHSH, CDR2 LQKENI. The CDR3 here is CASSRGSGGNTIYF. The CDR3 region has the DNA TGTGCCAGCTCACGGGGAAGCGGTGGAAACACCATATATTTT.

The rearrangement uses TRBV4-2 and TRBJ1-6; no reliable D call. The CDR3 is 15 residues long. With 0 bases removed from V and 10 bases from J, the gap between germline ends came to 13 bases. Germline CDR1 is LGHNA and CDR2 is YNFKEQ. The CDR3 DNA follows: TGTGCCAGCAGCCAAGAAGGCCCCATCGTATCACCCCTCCACTTT. It encodes CASSQEGPIVSPLHF.

V and J are TRBV11-2 and TRBJ1-3, with a weak D call TRBD1 (6 bases). Germline-derived CDR1 and CDR2 are SGHAT and FQNNGV. V was shortened by 1 base and J by 8 bases, with 9 bases between the two germline ends. The length of the CDR3 is 13 residues. The DNA for the CDR3 is TGTGCCAGCAGCTTAGGGGCAGGGGACACCATATATTTT. Its translation: CASSLGAGDTIYF. The full variable domain, with the rest looked up from reference TRBV11-2 and TRBJ1-3, is EAGVAQSPRYKIIEKRQSVAFWCNPISGHATLYWYQQILGQGPKLLIQFQNNGVVDDSQLPKDRFSAERLKGVDSTLKIQPAKLEDSAVYLCASSLGAGDTIYFGEGSWLTVV.

The J gene is TRBJ2-7, the V gene TRBV6-5; possible D gene TRBD2, 6 bases. The CDR3 length is 14 residues. CDR1 and CDR2 (germline): MNHEY, SVGAGI. With 5 bases removed from V and 1 base from J, the gap between germline ends came to 12 bases. The CDR3 loop is CASSPLGRSYEQYF. CDR3 bases: TGTGCCAGCAGTCCCTTGGGGAGGTCCTACGAGCAGTACTTC.

This clone was seen once. The chain employs TRBV19 and TRBJ2-1, with TRBD2 matching over 12 bases. The CDR3 is 14 residues long. V shed 7 bases, J shed 8 bases, and the junction held 6 bases outside the gene matches. CDR1 and CDR2 (germline): LNHDA, SQIVND (reference sequence). The CDR3, as DNA: TGTGCCAGTATAGGAACTAGCGGGAGGCATGAGCAGTTCTTC. It translates to CASIGTSGRHEQFF.

V usage is TRBV28 and J usage is TRBJ1-5; maybe TRBD1 (5 bases). V shed 7 bases and J shed 6 bases, with 16 bases lying between them. The CDR3 sequence is 14 residues long. Germline V gene lookup returns CDR1 MDHEN and CDR2 SYDVKM. CDR3 DNA sequence: TGTGCCAGCACCCGAGGCCAGGGCGGTCAGCCCCAGCATTTT. It translates to CASTRGQGGQPQHF.

The rearrangement joins TRBV20-1 to TRBJ2-4; D possibly corresponds to TRBD1 (5 bases). Germline CDR1 DFQATT, CDR2 SNEGSKA (reference sequence). The V gene lost 3 bases and the J gene lost 5 bases, with 14 bases spanning the gap. The CDR3 loop spans 14 amino acids. This CDR3 is CSASVGAGQNIQYF. CDR3 coding DNA: TGCAGTGCTAGTGTAGGGGCTGGCCAAAACATTCAGTACTTC.

CDR3 protein: CASSYGRTGYNEQFF. Here the CDR3 DNA reads TGTGCCAGCAGTTACGGACGGACTGGCTACAATGAGCAGTTCTTC. The chain links TRBV6-5 to TRBJ2-1; maybe TRBD2 (5 bases). The germline V gene encodes CDR1 MNHEY and CDR2 SVGAGI. The CDR3 consists of 15 residues. Trimming removed 2 bases at V and 3 bases at J, with 11 bases between.

The V call is TRBV7-2, the J call TRBJ2-2; TRBD1 aligns across 8 bases. The CDR3 covers 16 residues. Germline V CDR1 and CDR2: SGHTA, FQGNSA. With V trimmed by 3 bases and J by 1 base, 4 bases remained unmatched. CDR3 protein: CASSFRGQGNTGELFF. The CDR3 DNA is TGTGCCAGCAGCTTTAGAGGACAGGGGAACACCGGGGAGCTGTTTTTT. The complete variable domain, with remaining parts taken from reference TRBV7-2 and TRBJ2-2, reads GAGVSQSPSNKVTEKGKDVELRCDPISGHTALYWYRQSLGQGLEFLIYFQGNSAPDKSGLPSDRFSAERTGGSVSTLTIQRTQQEDSAVYLCASSFRGQGNTGELFFGEGSRLTVL.

As concerns this clone: Within the sample, other DNA sequences also encode this same CDR3. The chain has TRBV15 and TRBJ1-5; D gene uncertain. V was shortened by 3 bases and J by 0 bases, with 6 bases between the two germline ends. Looked up from germline, CDR1 is LNHNV and CDR2 is YYDKDF (reference sequence). The CDR3 is made up of 14 amino acids. The CDR3, as DNA: TGTGCCACCAGCAGGGAAACTAGCAATCAGCCCCAGCATTTT. This codes for CATSRETSNQPQHF.

This clone has a single count. The chain uses TRBV4-3 and TRBJ1-2; 7 bases are shared with TRBD1. V was pared by 4 bases and J by 3 bases, with 2 bases of the junction left unmatched. The germline V gene encodes CDR1 LGHNA and CDR2 YSLEER. The CDR3 length is 13 residues. The chain's CDR3 is CASSPTGDYGYTF. CDR3 nucleotide sequence: TGCGCCAGCAGCCCTACAGGGGACTATGGCTACACCTTC.

The V call is TRBV6-6, the J call TRBJ2-3; no firm D call. The CDR3 contains 14 residues. V lost 6 bases, J lost 2 bases, and 12 bases lay in between. Looked up from germline, CDR1 is MNHNY and CDR2 is SVGAGI (reference sequence). The CDR3 is CASSRGAPTDTQYF. In nucleotides, the CDR3 is TGTGCCAGCAGCCGCGGTGCGCCCACAGATACGCAGTATTTT.

This clone has a single count. The chain joins TRBV5-1 to TRBJ1-5; maybe TRBD1 (6 bases). V dropped 0 bases and J dropped 4 bases, with 8 bases sitting between them. This CDR3 spans 14 amino acids. The germline V gene encodes CDR1 SGHRS and CDR2 YFSETQ. The CDR3 sequence: CASSLGGPNQPQHF. The CDR3 coding sequence is TGCGCCAGCAGCTTGGGGGGGCCGAATCAGCCCCAGCATTTT. The entire variable domain, with the rest obtained from reference TRBV5-1 and TRBJ1-5, is as follows: KAGVTQTPRYLIKTRGQQVTLSCSPISGHRSVSWYQQTPGQGLQFLFEYFSETQRNKGNFPGRFSGRQFSNSRSEMNVSTLELGDSALYLCASSLGGPNQPQHFGDGTRLSIL.

The rearrangement joins TRBV12-2 to TRBJ2-5; TRBD2, the table's D call, was not compared with the DNA. TRBV12-2 is a recognized pseudogene. There are 17 residues in the CDR3. In DNA, the CDR3 is TGTGCAAGTCGCTTTGCCGGGATGGAGGCCATCCAAGAGACCCAGTACTTC. This translates into CASRFAGMEAIQETQYF.

The rearrangement links TRBV4-2 to TRBJ2-1, with TRBD2 identical over 8 bases. The CDR3 length is 16 residues. V lost 1 base, J lost 3 bases, and 5 bases stayed unmatched. Germline V gene sequence: CDR1 LGHNA, CDR2 YNFKEQ. CDR3 loop: CASSQASSGSYNEQFF. CDR3 nucleotide sequence: TGTGCCAGCAGCCAAGCGTCAAGCGGGAGCTACAATGAGCAGTTCTTC.

In its sample, this clone was seen a few times. The chain couples TRBV19 to TRBJ2-3, with unresolved D. Trimming left V 7 bases short and J 3 bases short, with 11 bases between. This CDR3 comprises 13 residues. CDR1 is LNHDA, CDR2 SQIVND, per germline (reference sequence). CDR3 loop: CASNGRETDTQYF. CDR3 coding DNA: TGTGCCAGTAACGGAAGAGAAACAGATACGCAGTATTTT.

This rearrangement joins TRBV11-2 to TRBJ2-7; no clear D. The V end was cut by 4 bases, the J end by 3 bases, with 13 bases between. The CDR3 extends over 14 amino acids. Germline loops: CDR1 SGHAT, CDR2 FQNNGV. CDR3 in amino acids: CASSSAGQGYEQYF. Written as DNA, the CDR3 is TGTGCCAGCAGCTCCGCCGGGCAAGGCTACGAGCAGTACTTC.

The V and J genes are TRBV28 and TRBJ1-6; D gene unclear. The CDR3 sequence is 15 residues long. Germline V gene sequence: CDR1 MDHEN, CDR2 SYDVKM. V was trimmed by 2 bases and J by 0 bases, leaving 5 bases between them. In DNA, the CDR3 is TGTGCCAGCAGTTTAGGCTACTCCTATAATTCACCCCTCCACTTT. This codes for CASSLGYSYNSPLHF.

Only a few counts were recorded for this clone. The chain combines TRBV15 with TRBJ2-3; D is undetermined. V dropped 4 bases and J dropped 1 base, with 12 bases sitting between them. The CDR3 totals 15 residues. Germline V gene sequence: CDR1 LNHNV, CDR2 YYDKDF (reference sequence). The CDR3: CATSKRGRGTDTQYF. The CDR3 DNA is TGTGCCACCAGCAAACGCGGTCGGGGCACAGATACGCAGTATTTT.

This chain links TRBV12-3 or TRBV12-4 with TRBJ1-2, with D uncertain. CDR3 length: 11 residues. Trimming stripped 6 bases from V and 13 bases from J, with 15 bases between. This chain's CDR3 is CASRGRGLGTF. CDR3 DNA: TGTGCCAGCAGAGGCAGAGGGTTGGGCACCTTC.

J is TRBJ2-5 and V is TRBV19, with a weak D call TRBD1 (5 bases). This CDR3 is 13 amino acids long. Germline values: CDR1 LNHDA, CDR2 SQIVND (reference sequence). Trimming stripped 3 bases from V and 5 bases from J, with 10 bases between. CDR3 residues: CASSIWGIETQYF. For the CDR3, the DNA is TGTGCCAGTAGTATTTGGGGCATCGAGACCCAGTACTTC.

The chain couples TRBV9 to TRBJ2-7; weak D call: TRBD1 (5 bases). Germline V lookup: CDR1 SGDLS, CDR2 YYNGEE. V lost 0 bases to trimming and J lost 6 bases, with 16 bases between them. This CDR3 is built from 15 residues. The CDR3 coding sequence is TGTGCCAGCAGCGTAGGCGGCACAGGAGATGTCGAGCAGTACTTC. This encodes CASSVGGTGDVEQYF.

The J gene is TRBJ1-3, the V gene TRBV19; TRBD1 matches at 8 bases. The CDR3 has 18 residues. Germline V gene lookup returns CDR1 LNHDA and CDR2 SQIVND (reference sequence). V lost 3 bases, J lost 0 bases, and 10 bases stayed unmatched. This CDR3 reads CASSMRPQGALSGNTIYF. CDR3 DNA: TGTGCCAGTAGTATGCGGCCCCAGGGGGCCCTCTCTGGAAACACCATATATTTT.